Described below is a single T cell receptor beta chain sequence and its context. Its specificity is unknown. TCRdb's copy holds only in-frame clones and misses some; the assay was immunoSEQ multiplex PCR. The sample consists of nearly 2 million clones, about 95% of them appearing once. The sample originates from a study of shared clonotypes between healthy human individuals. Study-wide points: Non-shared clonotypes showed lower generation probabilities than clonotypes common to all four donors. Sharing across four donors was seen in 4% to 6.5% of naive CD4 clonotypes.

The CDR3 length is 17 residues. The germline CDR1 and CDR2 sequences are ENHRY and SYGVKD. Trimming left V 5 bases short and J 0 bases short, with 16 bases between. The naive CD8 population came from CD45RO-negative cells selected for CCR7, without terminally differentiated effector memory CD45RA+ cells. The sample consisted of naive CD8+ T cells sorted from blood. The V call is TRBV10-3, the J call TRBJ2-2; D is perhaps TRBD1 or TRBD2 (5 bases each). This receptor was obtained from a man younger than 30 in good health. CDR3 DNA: TGTGCCATCAGTAACCGGGACGACCGACCGAACACCGGGGAGCTGTTTTTT. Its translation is CAISNRDDRPNTGELFF.